Reported below is one T cell receptor beta chain. Only in-frame clones appear in the TCRdb table, and some are missing; sequencing was by immunoSEQ multiplex PCR. Here the sample spans about 100,000 clones, less than 85% being singletons. This sample is drawn from a study of blood T cell repertoires in COVID-19. Across the whole study: PBMCs, B-cell-depleted T cells, or T cells provided the cDNA or gDNA that made up the material.

Germline CDR1 and CDR2: ENHRY and SYGVKD. The CDR3 totals 14 residues. The V gene end was trimmed by 10 bases and the J gene end by 5 bases; junction bases not matched to a gene: 9. This TCR was recovered from a woman aged 40 to 50 with acute or convalescent COVID-19. Sequencing was done on a sample of peripheral blood. This rearrangement joins TRBV10-3 to TRBJ2-5, with 11 bases identical to TRBD1. CDR3 amino acids: CATGGQGARETQYF. In DNA, the CDR3 is TGTGCCACTGGAGGACAGGGGGCGCGGGAGACCCAGTACTTC.